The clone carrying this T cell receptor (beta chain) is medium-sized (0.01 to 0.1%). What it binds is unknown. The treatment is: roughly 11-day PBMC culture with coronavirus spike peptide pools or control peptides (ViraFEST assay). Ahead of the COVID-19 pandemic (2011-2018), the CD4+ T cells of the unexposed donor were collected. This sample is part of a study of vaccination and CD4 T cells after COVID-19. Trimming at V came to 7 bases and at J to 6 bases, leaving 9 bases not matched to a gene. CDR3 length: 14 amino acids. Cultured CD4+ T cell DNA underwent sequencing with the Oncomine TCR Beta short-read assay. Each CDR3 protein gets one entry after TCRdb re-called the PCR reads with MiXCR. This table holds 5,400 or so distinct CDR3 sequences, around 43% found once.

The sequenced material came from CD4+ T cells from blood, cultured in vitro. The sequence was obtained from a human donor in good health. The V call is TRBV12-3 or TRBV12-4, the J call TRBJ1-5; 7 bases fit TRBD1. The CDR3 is CASTYRDSSQPQHF. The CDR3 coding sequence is TGTGCCAGCACCTATAGGGACAGTTCTCAGCCCCAGCATTTT.